The rows below give T cell receptor beta chains drawn from one sample of a study of blood T cell repertoires in COVID-19. The repertoire was sequenced with immunoSEQ multiplex PCR; TCRdb's copy has only in-frame clones and lacks some. The table lists under 300,000 clones, over 80% of them singletons. Sequencing input: PBMCs or T cells enriched from blood (not recorded which). The receptors come from a woman under 30 who had recovered from COVID-19. Both conserved end residues are part of each CDR3. The D gene is left open where the match is weak. The listing skips clone size in some rows; elsewhere it reads once, few, many or a size class.

j_call | d_call | clone_size | cdr3_length | v_call | cdr3_nt | cdr3_aa
TRBJ1-1 | - | - | 13 | TRBV6-5 | TGTGCCAGCAGTTACGGCACGAACACTGAAGCTTTCTTT | CASSYGTNTEAFF
TRBJ1-1 | - | - | 12 | TRBV7-8 | TGTGCCAGCAGCTTACAGGTTGGTGAAGCTTTCTTT | CASSLQVGEAFF
TRBJ2-3 | - | - | 14 | TRBV4-3 | TGCGCCAGCAGCCAAGAATCAGGGAAGTCCACGCAGTATTTT | CASSQESGKSTQYF
TRBJ1-1 | TRBD1 | - | 14 | TRBV7-6 | TGTGCCAGCAGCCTTGGGACAGGGACCACTGAAGCTTTCTTT | CASSLGTGTTEAFF
TRBJ1-1 | TRBD1 | few | 15 | TRBV7-3 | TGTGCCAGCAGCTTATCGGGACAGGGGCGGGATGAAGCTTTCTTT | CASSLSGQGRDEAFF
TRBJ2-5 | TRBD2 | - | 17 | TRBV7-2 | TGTGCCAGCAGCCCGGGACTAGGGTGGTACGGGGGAGAGACCCAGTACTTC | CASSPGLGWYGGETQYF
TRBJ2-7 | - | - | 16 | TRBV5-1 | TGCGCCAGCAGCATGAGGCGGGCAGGGACTCTCGACGAGCAGTACTTC | CASSMRRAGTLDEQYF
TRBJ2-1 | - | - | 12 | TRBV28 | TGTGCCAGCAGTTCCCCCATGAGTGAGCAGTTCTTC | CASSSPMSEQFF
TRBJ1-3 | - | - | 13 | TRBV10-2 | TGCGCCAGCAGTGAGGACATCGGAAACACCATATATTTT | CASSEDIGNTIYF
TRBJ1-1 | - | once | 12 | TRBV14 | TGTGCCAGCAGCGGGTCGGGGAGTGAAGCTTTCTTT | CASSGSGSEAFF
TRBJ1-1 | - | - | 14 | TRBV19 | TGTGCCAGTACAGGGGCCGCCATGAACACTGAAGCTTTCTTT | CASTGAAMNTEAFF
TRBJ2-1 | - | - | 17 | TRBV6-2/TRBV6-3 | TGTGCCAGCAGTTATTCCATAGCGGAAAGCTCCTACAATGAGCAGTTCTTC | CASSYSIAESSYNEQFF
TRBJ2-7 | - | - | 13 | TRBV6-4 | TGTGCCAGGAGTGGACAGTTGCCCTACGAGCAGTACTTC | CARSGQLPYEQYF
TRBJ2-1 | TRBD2 | - | 16 | TRBV10-3 | TGTGCCATCAGTGGTACTAGCGGGAGAAGGACAAATGAGCAGTTCTTC | CAISGTSGRRTNEQFF
TRBJ1-2 | - | - | 16 | TRBV11-3 | TGTGCCAGCAGCTTAGATATTTCAGGGGTTGGGTACGGCTACACCTTC | CASSLDISGVGYGYTF
TRBJ1-1 | TRBD1 | - | 14 | TRBV7-9 | TGTGCCAGCAGCTTAAAAGGGACAGGGATCGAGCCTTTCTTT | CASSLKGTGIEPFF
TRBJ2-1 | - | - | 15 | TRBV7-3 | TGTGCCAGCAGCTCCGGGGGTAGCTCCTACAATGAGCAGTTCTTC | CASSSGGSSYNEQFF
TRBJ2-2 | - | - | 15 | TRBV18 | TGTGCCAGCTCACCCCCGAGTTCGGGCACCGGGGAGCTGTTTTTT | CASSPPSSGTGELFF
TRBJ2-3 | TRBD2 | - | 14 | TRBV7-8 | TGTGCCAGCAGCAGGGACTCGGGAGGGGATACGCAGTATTTT | CASSRDSGGDTQYF
TRBJ2-4 | TRBD2 | - | 19 | TRBV27 | TGTGCCAGCAGTTTACACGGGACTAGCGGGAGGGTAACGAAAAACATTCAGTACTTC | CASSLHGTSGRVTKNIQYF
TRBJ1-1 | - | - | 15 | TRBV5-1 | TGCGCCAGCAGCCTCAGAGGCCTCTGGGACACTGAAGCTTTCTTT | CASSLRGLWDTEAFF
TRBJ1-5 | - | few | 13 | TRBV7-2 | TGTGCCAGCAGCTTCGTTAGCAATCAGCCCCAGCATTTT | CASSFVSNQPQHF
TRBJ1-1 | - | - | 13 | TRBV28 | TGTGCCAGCAGTTTAGGCCAGGGCACTGAAGCTTTCTTT | CASSLGQGTEAFF
TRBJ1-2 | TRBD1 | - | 13 | TRBV5-4 | TGTGCCAGCAGCCAACAGGGGGATCGGGGCTACACCTTC | CASSQQGDRGYTF
TRBJ1-2 | TRBD1 | - | 13 | TRBV19 | TGTGCCACGGGGACAGGCTATAACTATGGCTACACCTTC | CATGTGYNYGYTF
TRBJ1-5 | TRBD1 | - | 11 | TRBV9 | TGTGCCAGCAGCCCCGGACAGGGGGAGCATTTT | CASSPGQGEHF
TRBJ1-2 | - | - | 12 | TRBV6-5 | TGTGCCAGCAGGGTCCCGGGGGGCGGCTACACCTTC | CASRVPGGGYTF
TRBJ2-2 | - | - | 12 | TRBV4-1 | TGCGCCAGCAGCCGCATGGAGGGGGAGCTGTTTTTT | CASSRMEGELFF
TRBJ2-7 | TRBD1 | few | 16 | TRBV15 | TGTGCCACCAGCAGAAAAACCGGGACAGGGTGGGACGAGCAGTACTTC | CATSRKTGTGWDEQYF
TRBJ1-3 | - | - | 15 | TRBV6-5 | TGTGCCAGCAGTCCCATCTCGGGCTCTGGAAACACCATATATTTT | CASSPISGSGNTIYF
TRBJ1-5 | - | - | 14 | TRBV10-3 | TGTGCCATCAGTGACGCCCGGAGCAATCAGCCCCAGCATTTT | CAISDARSNQPQHF
TRBJ1-2 | - | - | 17 | TRBV28 | TGTGCCAGCAGTACCCTGGGGGGGCCAAGCTTTAACTATGGCTACACCTTC | CASSTLGGPSFNYGYTF
TRBJ1-2 | - | once | 12 | TRBV6-2/TRBV6-3 | TGTGCCAGCAGTTTACAGGGCTATGGCTACACCTTC | CASSLQGYGYTF
TRBJ2-7 | - | - | 16 | TRBV5-8 | TGTGCCAGCAGCTTGGCCCGGACAGCGAGCTCCTACGAGCAGTACTTC | CASSLARTASSYEQYF
TRBJ1-1 | - | - | 14 | TRBV4-2 | TGTGCCAGCAGCGAGCGGCAGGCGAACACTGAAGCTTTCTTT | CASSERQANTEAFF
TRBJ2-1 | - | - | 12 | TRBV28 | TGTGCCAGCACCCCTGGGGGCAACGAGCAGTTCTTC | CASTPGGNEQFF
TRBJ1-4 | - | - | 13 | TRBV15 | TGTGCCACCAGCAGCGGGACATCTGAAAAACTGTTTTTT | CATSSGTSEKLFF
TRBJ1-2 | TRBD1 | - | 16 | TRBV19 | TGTGCCAGTAGTAACCACCTTACAGGGGATAACTATGGCTACACCTTC | CASSNHLTGDNYGYTF
TRBJ2-1 | TRBD2 | - | 16 | TRBV7-6 | TGTGCCAGCAGCTTAGAACTAGCGGAGAACTACAATGAGCAGTTCTTC | CASSLELAENYNEQFF
TRBJ2-1 | TRBD1 | - | 14 | TRBV6-1 | TGTGCCAGCAGGGAAGACTCAGGGGGCAATGAGCAGTTCTTC | CASREDSGGNEQFF
TRBJ1-5 | - | - | 15 | TRBV6-5 | TGTGCCAGCACCAGGGACATCTATAGCAATCAGCCCCAGCATTTT | CASTRDIYSNQPQHF
TRBJ2-5 | - | - | 14 | TRBV6-1 | TGTGCCAGCAGTGAGGGACATTTCCAAGAGACCCAGTACTTC | CASSEGHFQETQYF
TRBJ2-5 | TRBD2 | - | 15 | TRBV4-2 | TGTGCCAGCAGCCACAAGCCTAGCGGGGGCAAGACCCAGTACTTC | CASSHKPSGGKTQYF
TRBJ1-5 | TRBD1 | - | 15 | TRBV2 | TGTGCCAGCAGTTCTGACAGGGGAAGCAATCAGCCCCAGCATTTT | CASSSDRGSNQPQHF
TRBJ2-7 | - | many | 14 | TRBV7-3 | TGTGCCAGCGGGGGGACTTCTCCTTCCTACGAGCAGTACTTC | CASGGTSPSYEQYF
TRBJ1-2 | TRBD1 | - | 15 | TRBV25-1 | TGTGCCAGCAGTGAATTGGGGACAGGGCTCTATGGCTACACCTTC | CASSELGTGLYGYTF
TRBJ1-4 | - | once | 15 | TRBV5-1 | TGCGCCAGCAGCTTGGGACCCGACTCTAATGAAAAACTGTTTTTT | CASSLGPDSNEKLFF
TRBJ1-6 | - | - | 14 | TRBV5-1 | TGCGCCAGCAGCGCTACCCCAGGGGTATCACCCCTCCACTTT | CASSATPGVSPLHF
TRBJ2-3 | TRBD2 | - | 18 | TRBV5-1 | TGCGCCAGCAGCTGGGATAGCGGGATGTTATCGTTGGCGGATACGCAGTATTTT | CASSWDSGMLSLADTQYF
TRBJ2-1 | TRBD2 | - | 15 | TRBV27 | TGTGCCAGCAGTTCCCCGGGACTAGTTGGTAATGAGCAGTTCTTC | CASSSPGLVGNEQFF
TRBJ2-7 | TRBD2 | few | 15 | TRBV19 | TGTGCCAGTAGTTCCCAACAGGGACTAGCCTACGAGCAGTACTTC | CASSSQQGLAYEQYF
TRBJ2-1 | TRBD2 | - | 17 | TRBV12-5 | TGTGCTAGTGGTATCCCGGGACTAGCGGGGGGTGGGTATGAGCAGTTCTTC | CASGIPGLAGGGYEQFF
TRBJ2-1 | - | once | 14 | TRBV4-1 | TGCGCCAGCAGCGGGCCGGGATACCCGCTTGAGCAGTTCTTC | CASSGPGYPLEQFF
TRBJ1-5 | - | - | 16 | TRBV28 | TGTGCCAGCAGTTTGGATTATCGGGATAGCAATCAGCCCCAGCATTTT | CASSLDYRDSNQPQHF
TRBJ1-2 | - | - | 12 | TRBV7-2 | TGTGCCAGCAGCTTTTCGGGGAATGGCTACACCTTC | CASSFSGNGYTF
TRBJ1-2 | - | - | 13 | TRBV7-9 | TGTGCCAGCAGCCAACTAACGACCGTCGGCTACACCTTC | CASSQLTTVGYTF
TRBJ2-1 | - | - | 13 | TRBV28 | TGTGCCAGCTTAAACAGGGATTCGCATGAGCAGTTCTTC | CASLNRDSHEQFF